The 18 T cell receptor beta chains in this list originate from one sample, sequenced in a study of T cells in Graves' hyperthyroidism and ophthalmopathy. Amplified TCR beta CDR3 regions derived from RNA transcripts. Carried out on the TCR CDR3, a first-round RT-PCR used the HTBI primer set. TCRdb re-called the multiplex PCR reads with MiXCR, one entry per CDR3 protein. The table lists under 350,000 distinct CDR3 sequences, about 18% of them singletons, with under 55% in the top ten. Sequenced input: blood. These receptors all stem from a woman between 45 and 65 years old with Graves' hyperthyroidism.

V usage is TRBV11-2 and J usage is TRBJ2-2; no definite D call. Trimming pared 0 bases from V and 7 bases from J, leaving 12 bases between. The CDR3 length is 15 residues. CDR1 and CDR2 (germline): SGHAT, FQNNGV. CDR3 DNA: TGTGCCAGCAGCTTAGATCTCGGATTCAGCGGGGAGCTGTTTTTT. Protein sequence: CASSLDLGFSGELFF. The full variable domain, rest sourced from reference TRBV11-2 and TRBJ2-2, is EAGVAQSPRYKIIEKRQSVAFWCNPISGHATLYWYQQILGQGPKLLIQFQNNGVVDDSQLPKDRFSAERLKGVDSTLKIQPAKLEDSAVYLCASSLDLGFSGELFFGEGSRLTVL.

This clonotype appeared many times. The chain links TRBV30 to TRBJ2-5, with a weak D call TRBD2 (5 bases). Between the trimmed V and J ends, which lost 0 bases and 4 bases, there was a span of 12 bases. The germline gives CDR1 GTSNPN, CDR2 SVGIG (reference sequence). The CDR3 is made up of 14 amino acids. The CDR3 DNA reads TGTGCCTGGAGTGTAGTTGGGGAGCCAGAGACCCAGTACTTC. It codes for CAWSVVGEPETQYF.

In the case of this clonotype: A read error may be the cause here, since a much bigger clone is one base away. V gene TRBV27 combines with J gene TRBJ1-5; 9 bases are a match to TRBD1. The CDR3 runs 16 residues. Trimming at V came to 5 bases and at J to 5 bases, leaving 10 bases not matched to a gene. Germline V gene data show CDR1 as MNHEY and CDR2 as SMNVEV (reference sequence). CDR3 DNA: TGTGCCAGCAGTCCAAGTTTCGGGACAGGGCATCAGCCCCAGCATTTT. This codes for CASSPSFGTGHQPQHF.

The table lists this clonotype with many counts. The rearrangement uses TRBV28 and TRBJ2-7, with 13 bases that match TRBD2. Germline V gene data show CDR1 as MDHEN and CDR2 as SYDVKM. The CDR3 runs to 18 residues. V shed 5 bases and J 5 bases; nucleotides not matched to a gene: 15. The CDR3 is CASSSTSGTSGIVDEQYF. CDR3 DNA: TGTGCCAGCAGTAGCACCTCCGGGACTAGCGGGATAGTCGACGAGCAGTACTTC.

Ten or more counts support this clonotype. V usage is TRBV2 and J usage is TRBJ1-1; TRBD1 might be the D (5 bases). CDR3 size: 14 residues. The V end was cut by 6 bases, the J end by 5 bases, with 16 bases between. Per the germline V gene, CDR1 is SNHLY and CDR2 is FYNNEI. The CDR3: CASRFTGGGTEAFF. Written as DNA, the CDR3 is TGTGCCAGCAGGTTCACAGGTGGGGGGACTGAAGCTTTCTTT.

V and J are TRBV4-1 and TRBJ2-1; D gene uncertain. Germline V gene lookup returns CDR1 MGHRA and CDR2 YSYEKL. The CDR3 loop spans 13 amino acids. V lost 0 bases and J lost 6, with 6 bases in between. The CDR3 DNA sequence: TGCGCCAGCAGCCAAGATACGGCCAATGAGCAGTTCTTC. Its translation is CASSQDTANEQFF.

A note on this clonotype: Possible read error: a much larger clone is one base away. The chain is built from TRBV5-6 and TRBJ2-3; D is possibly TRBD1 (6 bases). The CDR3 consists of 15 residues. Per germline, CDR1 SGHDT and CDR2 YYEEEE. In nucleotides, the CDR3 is TGTACCAGCAGCCCACAGGGACCCGACACAGATACGCAGTATTTT. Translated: CTSSPQGPDTDTQYF.

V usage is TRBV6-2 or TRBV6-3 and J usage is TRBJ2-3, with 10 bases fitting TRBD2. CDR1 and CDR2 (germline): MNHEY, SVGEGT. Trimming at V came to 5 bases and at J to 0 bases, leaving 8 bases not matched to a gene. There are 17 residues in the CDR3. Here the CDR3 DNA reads TGTGCCAGCAGTGGGCCTAGCGGGGGCCTTAGCACAGATACGCAGTATTTT. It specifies CASSGPSGGLSTDTQYF.

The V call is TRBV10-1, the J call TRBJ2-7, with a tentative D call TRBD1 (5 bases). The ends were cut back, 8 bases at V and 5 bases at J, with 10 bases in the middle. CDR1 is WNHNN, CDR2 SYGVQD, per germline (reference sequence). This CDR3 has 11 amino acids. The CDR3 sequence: CASGSRDEQYV. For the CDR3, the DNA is TGCGCCAGCGGGTCCAGGGACGAGCAGTACGTC.

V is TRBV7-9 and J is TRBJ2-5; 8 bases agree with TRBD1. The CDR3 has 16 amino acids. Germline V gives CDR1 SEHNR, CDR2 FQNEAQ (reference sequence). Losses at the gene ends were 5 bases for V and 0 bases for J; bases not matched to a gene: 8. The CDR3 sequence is CASSIGDRGYQETQYF. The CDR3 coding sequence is TGTGCCAGCAGCATAGGAGACAGGGGTTACCAAGAGACCCAGTACTTC.

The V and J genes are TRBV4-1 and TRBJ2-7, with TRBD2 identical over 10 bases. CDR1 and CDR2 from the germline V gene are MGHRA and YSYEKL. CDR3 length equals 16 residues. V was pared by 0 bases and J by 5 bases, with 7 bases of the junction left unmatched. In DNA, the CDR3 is TGCGCCAGCAGCCAAGATGGGGCTAGCGGGAGTCACGAGCAGTACTTC. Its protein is CASSQDGASGSHEQYF.

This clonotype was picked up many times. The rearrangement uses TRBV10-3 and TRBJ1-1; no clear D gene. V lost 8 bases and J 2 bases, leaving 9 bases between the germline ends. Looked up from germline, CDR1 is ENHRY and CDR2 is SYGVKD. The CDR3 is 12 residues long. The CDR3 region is CAIGRLNTEAFF. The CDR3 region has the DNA TGTGCCATCGGCCGCCTAAACACTGAAGCTTTCTTT.

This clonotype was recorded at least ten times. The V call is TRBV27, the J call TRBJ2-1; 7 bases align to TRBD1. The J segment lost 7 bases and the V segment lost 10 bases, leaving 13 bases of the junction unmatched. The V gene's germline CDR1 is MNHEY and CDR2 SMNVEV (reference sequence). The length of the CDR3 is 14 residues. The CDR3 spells CATRGLEGRNEQFF. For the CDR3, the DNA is TGTGCCACAAGGGGGCTGGAAGGCCGGAATGAGCAGTTCTTC.

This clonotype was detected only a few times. The CDR3 bases are TGTGCCAGCAGCGAAGGGGACGCTGACTATGGCTACACCTTC. Translated, it gives CASSEGDADYGYTF. The chain combines TRBV13 with TRBJ1-2; a possible D gene is TRBD1 (5 bases). The ends were cut back, 5 bases at V and 3 bases at J, with 13 bases in the middle. This CDR3 region has 14 residues. Germline CDR1 PRHDT, CDR2 FYEKMQ (reference sequence).

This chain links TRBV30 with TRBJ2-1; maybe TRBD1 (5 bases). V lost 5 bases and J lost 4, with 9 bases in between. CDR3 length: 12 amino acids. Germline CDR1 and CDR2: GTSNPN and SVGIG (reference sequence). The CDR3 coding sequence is TGTGCCTGGTTACAGGATTACAATGAGCAGTTCTTC. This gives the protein CAWLQDYNEQFF.

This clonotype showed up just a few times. DNA of the CDR3: TGTGCCAGCAGTTGGGGCAGTAGCCATGGCTACACCTTC. This codes for CASSWGSSHGYTF. V usage is TRBV7-9 and J usage is TRBJ1-2; D perhaps matches TRBD1 (5 bases). The CDR3 is 13 amino acids. Germline V gives CDR1 SEHNR, CDR2 FQNEAQ (reference sequence). Trimming took off 6 bases at V and 6 bases at J, with 14 bases between the two ends.

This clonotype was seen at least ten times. The CDR3 protein is CASSLGGGGNYGYTF. CDR3 in DNA: TGTGCCAGCAGCTTAGGCGGGGGAGGCAACTATGGCTACACCTTC. This chain joins TRBV11-1 and TRBJ1-2; TRBD1 might be the D (5 bases). The V end lost 1 base, the J end lost 2 bases, and 11 bases lay between the germline ends. CDR1 SGHAT and CDR2 FQDESV come from the germline V gene (reference sequence). The CDR3 is 15 residues long.

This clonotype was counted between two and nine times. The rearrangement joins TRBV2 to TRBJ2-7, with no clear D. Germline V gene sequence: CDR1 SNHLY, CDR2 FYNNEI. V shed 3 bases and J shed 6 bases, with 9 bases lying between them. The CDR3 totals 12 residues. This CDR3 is CASSDTRGEQYF. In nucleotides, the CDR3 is TGTGCCAGCAGTGATACCCGCGGCGAGCAGTACTTC.